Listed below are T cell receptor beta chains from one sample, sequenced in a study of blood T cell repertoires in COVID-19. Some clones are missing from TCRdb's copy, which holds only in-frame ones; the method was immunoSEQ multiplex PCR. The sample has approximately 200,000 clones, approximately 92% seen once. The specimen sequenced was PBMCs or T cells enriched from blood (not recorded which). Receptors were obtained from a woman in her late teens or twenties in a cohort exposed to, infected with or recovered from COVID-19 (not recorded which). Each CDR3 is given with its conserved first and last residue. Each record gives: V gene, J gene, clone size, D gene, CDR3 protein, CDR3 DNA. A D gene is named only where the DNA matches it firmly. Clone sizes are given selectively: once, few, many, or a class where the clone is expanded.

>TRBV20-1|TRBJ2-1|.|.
CSAIFSSGAFF
TGCAGTGCTATCTTTAGCAGTGGCGCGTTCTTC
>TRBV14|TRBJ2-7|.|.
CASSLQTGYEQYF
TGTGCCAGCAGCCTACAGACAGGCTACGAGCAGTACTTC
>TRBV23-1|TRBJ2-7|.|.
CASSHPKPPEDSRKYYEQYF
TGCGCCAGCAGTCACCCTAAACCCCCCGAGGACAGCCGCAAATACTACGAGCAGTACTTC
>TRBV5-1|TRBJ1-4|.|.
CASSLAGNEKLFF
TGCGCCAGCAGCTTGGCCGGGAACGAAAAACTGTTTTTT
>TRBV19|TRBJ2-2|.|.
CASRPGWANTGELFF
TGTGCCAGTAGACCCGGGTGGGCGAACACCGGGGAGCTGTTTTTT
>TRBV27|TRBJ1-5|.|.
CASSSLYSNQPQHF
TGTGCCAGCAGTTCCCTTTATAGCAATCAGCCCCAGCATTTT
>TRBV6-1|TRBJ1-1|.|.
CASSEAWGRQTEAFF
TGTGCCAGCAGTGAAGCGTGGGGGAGGCAAACTGAAGCTTTCTTT
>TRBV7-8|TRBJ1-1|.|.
CASSLAGRGSNTEAFF
TGTGCCAGCAGCTTAGCAGGGAGGGGAAGTAACACTGAAGCTTTCTTT
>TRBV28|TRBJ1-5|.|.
CASSPGQSNQPQHF
TGTGCCAGCAGTCCAGGACAGAGCAATCAGCCCCAGCATTTT
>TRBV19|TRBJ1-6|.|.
CASSTKGGNSPLHF
TGTGCCAGTAGTACTAAGGGAGGCAATTCACCCCTCCACTTT
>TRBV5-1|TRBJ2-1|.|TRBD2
CASSTPRLGTSGGKLDEQFF
TGCGCCAGCAGCACGCCGCGGCTCGGGACTAGCGGGGGGAAGTTGGATGAGCAGTTCTTC
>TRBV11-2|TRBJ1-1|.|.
CASVLVPGGSEAFF
TGTGCCAGCGTGCTAGTTCCGGGAGGGAGTGAAGCTTTCTTT
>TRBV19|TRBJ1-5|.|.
CASNPGGTNQPQHF
TGTGCCAGTAACCCGGGGGGGACCAATCAGCCCCAGCATTTT
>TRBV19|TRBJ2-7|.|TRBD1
CASSRTGESSYEQYF
TGTGCCAGTAGTAGGACAGGGGAATCCTCCTACGAGCAGTACTTC
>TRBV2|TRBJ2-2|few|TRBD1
CASSVQGAHTGELFF
TGTGCCAGCAGTGTACAGGGGGCGCATACCGGGGAGCTGTTTTTT
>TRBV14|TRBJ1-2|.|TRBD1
CASSAPGTGVYGYTF
TGTGCCAGCAGCGCACCCGGGACAGGGGTCTATGGCTACACCTTC
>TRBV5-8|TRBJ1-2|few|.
CASSLGGAPNYGYTF
TGTGCCAGCAGCTTGGGCGGTGCCCCAAACTATGGCTACACCTTC
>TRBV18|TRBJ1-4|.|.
CASSPPAGVNEKLFF
TGTGCCAGCTCACCACCCGCAGGGGTAAACGAAAAACTGTTTTTT
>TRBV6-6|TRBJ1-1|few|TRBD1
CASSLTGGTEAFF
TGTGCCAGCAGTTTGACAGGGGGCACTGAAGCTTTCTTT
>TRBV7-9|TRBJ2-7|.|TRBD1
CASSSLGTASYEQYF
TGTGCCAGCAGCTCGCTCGGGACAGCTTCCTACGAGCAGTACTTC
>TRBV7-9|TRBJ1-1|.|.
CAILFTRTEAFF
TGTGCCATTTTGTTCACGCGGACTGAAGCTTTCTTT
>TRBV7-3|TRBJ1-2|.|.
CASSSAPGANYGYTF
TGTGCCAGCAGCTCCGCCCCAGGGGCGAACTATGGCTACACCTTC
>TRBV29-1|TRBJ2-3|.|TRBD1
CSVATGDTTDTQYF
TGCAGCGTTGCAACAGGGGACACCACAGATACGCAGTATTTT
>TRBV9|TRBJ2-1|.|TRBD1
CASNQGARYNEQFF
TGTGCCAGCAATCAGGGGGCGCGGTACAATGAGCAGTTCTTC
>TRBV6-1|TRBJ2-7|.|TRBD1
CASSDTRGYYEQYF
TGTGCCAGCAGTGACACCAGGGGGTACTACGAGCAGTACTTC
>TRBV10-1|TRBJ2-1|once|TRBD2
CASGPGTSGLNEQFF
TGCGCCAGCGGACCCGGGACTAGCGGCCTCAATGAGCAGTTCTTC
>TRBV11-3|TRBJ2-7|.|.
CASSLDGRNYEQYF
TGTGCCAGCAGCTTAGATGGCCGAAACTACGAGCAGTACTTC
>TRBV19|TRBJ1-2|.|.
CASSIELQAVYGYTF
TGTGCCAGTAGTATTGAACTCCAGGCCGTCTATGGCTACACCTTC
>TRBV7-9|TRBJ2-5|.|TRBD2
CASSPRTSGGSRETQYF
TGTGCCAGCAGCCCCAGGACTAGCGGGGGGTCGCGGGAGACCCAGTACTTC